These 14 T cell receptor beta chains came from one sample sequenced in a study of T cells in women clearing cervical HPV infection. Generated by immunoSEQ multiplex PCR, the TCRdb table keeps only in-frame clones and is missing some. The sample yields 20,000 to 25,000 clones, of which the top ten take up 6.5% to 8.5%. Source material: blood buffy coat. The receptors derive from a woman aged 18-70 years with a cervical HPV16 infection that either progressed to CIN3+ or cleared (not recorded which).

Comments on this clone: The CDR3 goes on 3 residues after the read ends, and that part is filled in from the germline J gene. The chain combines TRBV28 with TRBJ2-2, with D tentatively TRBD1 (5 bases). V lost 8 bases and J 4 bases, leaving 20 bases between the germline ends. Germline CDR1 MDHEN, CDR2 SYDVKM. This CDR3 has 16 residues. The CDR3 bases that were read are TGTGCCAGCCGCCGAACCCAGGGTTTTATCACCGGGGAG. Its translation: CASRRTQGFITGE. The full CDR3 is CASRRTQGFITGELFF.

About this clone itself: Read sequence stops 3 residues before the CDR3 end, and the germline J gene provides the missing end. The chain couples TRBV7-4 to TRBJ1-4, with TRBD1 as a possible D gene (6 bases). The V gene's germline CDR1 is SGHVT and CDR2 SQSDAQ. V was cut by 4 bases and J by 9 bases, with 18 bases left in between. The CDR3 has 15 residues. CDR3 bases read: TGTGCCAGCAGCTCAGGTCGAGGAGGGGGTAAAAAA. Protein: CASSSGRGGGKK. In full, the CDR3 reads CASSSGRGGGKKLFF.

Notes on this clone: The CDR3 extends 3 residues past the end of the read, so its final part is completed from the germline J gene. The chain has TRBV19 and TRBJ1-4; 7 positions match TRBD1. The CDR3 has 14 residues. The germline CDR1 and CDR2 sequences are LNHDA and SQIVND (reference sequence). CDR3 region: CASSMGTEVSPLFF. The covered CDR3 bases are TGTGCCAGTAGTATGGGGACAGAAGTTTCACCA. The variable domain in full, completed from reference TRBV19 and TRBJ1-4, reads DGGITQSPKYLFRKEGQNVTLSCEQNLNHDAMYWYRQDPGQGLRLIYYSQIVNDFQKGDIAEGYSVSREKKESFPLTVTSAQKNPTAFYLCASSMGTEVSPLFFGSGTQLSVL.

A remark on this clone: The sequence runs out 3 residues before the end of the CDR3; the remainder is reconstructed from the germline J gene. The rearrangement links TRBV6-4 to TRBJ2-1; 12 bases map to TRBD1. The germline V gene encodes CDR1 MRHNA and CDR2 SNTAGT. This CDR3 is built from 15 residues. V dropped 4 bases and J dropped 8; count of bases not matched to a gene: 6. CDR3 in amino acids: CASSVLGTGGYEQFF. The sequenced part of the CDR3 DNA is TGTGCCAGCAGTGTCCTGGGGACAGGGGGCTATGAG.

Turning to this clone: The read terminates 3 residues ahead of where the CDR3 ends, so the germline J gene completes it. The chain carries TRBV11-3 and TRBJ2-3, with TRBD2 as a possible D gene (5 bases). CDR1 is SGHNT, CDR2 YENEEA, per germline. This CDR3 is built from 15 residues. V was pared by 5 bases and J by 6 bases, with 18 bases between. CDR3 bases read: TGTGCCAGCAGCGCCGGGGTCCGGGTGCAGGATACG. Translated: CASSAGVRVQDT. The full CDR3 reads CASSAGVRVQDTQYF.

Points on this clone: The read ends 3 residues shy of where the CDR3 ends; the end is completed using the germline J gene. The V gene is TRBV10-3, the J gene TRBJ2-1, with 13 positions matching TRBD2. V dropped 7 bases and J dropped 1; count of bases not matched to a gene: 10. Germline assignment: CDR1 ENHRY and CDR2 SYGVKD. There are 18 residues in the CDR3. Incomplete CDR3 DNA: TGTGCCATCATAAGGACTAGCGGGAGTCCCAGTTCCTACAATGAG. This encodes CAIIRTSGSPSSYNE. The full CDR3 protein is CAIIRTSGSPSSYNEQFF.

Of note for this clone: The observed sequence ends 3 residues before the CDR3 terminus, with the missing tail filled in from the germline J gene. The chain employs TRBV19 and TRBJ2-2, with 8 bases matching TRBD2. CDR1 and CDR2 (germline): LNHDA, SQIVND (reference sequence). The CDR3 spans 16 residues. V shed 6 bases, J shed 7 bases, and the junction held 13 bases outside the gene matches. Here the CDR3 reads CASSQPGTSGGGELFF. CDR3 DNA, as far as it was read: TGTGCCAGTAGCCAACCCGGGACTAGTGGAGGCGGGGAG.

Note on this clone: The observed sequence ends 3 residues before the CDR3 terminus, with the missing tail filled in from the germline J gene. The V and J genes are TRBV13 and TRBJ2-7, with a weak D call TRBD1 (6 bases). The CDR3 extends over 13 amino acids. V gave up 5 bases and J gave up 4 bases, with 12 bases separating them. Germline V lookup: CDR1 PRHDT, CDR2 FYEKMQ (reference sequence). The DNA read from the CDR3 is TGTGCCAGCAGCCACCGGGACACTTACGAG. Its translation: CASSHRDTYE. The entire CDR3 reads CASSHRDTYEQYF.

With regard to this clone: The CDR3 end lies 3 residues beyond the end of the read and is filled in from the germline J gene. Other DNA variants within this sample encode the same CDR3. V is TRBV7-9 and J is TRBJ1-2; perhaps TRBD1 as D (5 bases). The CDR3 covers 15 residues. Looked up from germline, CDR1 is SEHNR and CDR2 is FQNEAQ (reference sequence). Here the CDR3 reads CASSLEGARWGDYTF. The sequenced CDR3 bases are TGTGCCAGCAGCTTAGAAGGGGCTCGATGGGGTGAC.

The CDR3 loop is CASSIQGGAADTQYF. Incomplete CDR3 DNA: TGTGCCAGTAGTATTCAAGGGGGAGCCGCAGATACG. The V and J genes are TRBV19 and TRBJ2-3; possible D gene TRBD1, 6 bases. The CDR3 goes on 3 residues after the read ends, and that part is filled in from the germline J gene. Trimming removed 3 bases at V and 4 bases at J, with 14 bases between. This CDR3 contains 15 residues. CDR1 is LNHDA and CDR2 is SQIVND in the germline V gene (reference sequence).

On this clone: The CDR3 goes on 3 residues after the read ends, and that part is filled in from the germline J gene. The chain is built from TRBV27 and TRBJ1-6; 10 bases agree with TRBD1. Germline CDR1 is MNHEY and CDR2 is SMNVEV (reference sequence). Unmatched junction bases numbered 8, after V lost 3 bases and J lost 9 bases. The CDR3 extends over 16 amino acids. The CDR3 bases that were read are TGTGCCAGCAGTTTTGGGGGGGACAGGGGCCCTTCACCC. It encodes CASSFGGDRGPSP. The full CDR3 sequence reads CASSFGGDRGPSPLHF.

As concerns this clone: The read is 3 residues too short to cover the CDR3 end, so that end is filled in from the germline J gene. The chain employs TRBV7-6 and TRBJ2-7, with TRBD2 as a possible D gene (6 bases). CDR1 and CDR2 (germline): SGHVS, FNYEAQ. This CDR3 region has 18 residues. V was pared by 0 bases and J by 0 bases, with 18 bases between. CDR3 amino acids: CASSLAQSGGANSYEQYF. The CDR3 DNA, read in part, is TGTGCCAGCAGCTTAGCGCAGTCTGGAGGGGCCAACTCCTACGAG.

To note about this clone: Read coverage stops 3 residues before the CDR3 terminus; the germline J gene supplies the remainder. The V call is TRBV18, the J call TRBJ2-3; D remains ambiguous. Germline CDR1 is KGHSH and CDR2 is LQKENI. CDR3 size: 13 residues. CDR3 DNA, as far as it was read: TGTGCCAGCTCACCAGGGCACCAAGAGACG. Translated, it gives CASSPGHQET. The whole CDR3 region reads CASSPGHQETQYF.

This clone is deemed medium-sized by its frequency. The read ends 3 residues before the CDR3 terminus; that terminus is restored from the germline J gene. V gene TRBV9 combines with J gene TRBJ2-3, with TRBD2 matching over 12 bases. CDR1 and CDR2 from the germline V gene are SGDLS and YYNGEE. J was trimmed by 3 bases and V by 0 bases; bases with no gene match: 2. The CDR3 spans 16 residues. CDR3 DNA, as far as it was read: TGTGCCAGCAGCGTAGGACTAGCGGGAGCTACAGATACG. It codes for CASSVGLAGATDT. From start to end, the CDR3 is CASSVGLAGATDTQYF.